This TCR beta chain was recorded in a study of blood T cell repertoires in COVID-19 (dated by TCRdb to about 2020). Context from the whole study: Samples from collaborators originated in the United States, Italy and Spain and spanned both the acute and convalescent phases of COVID-19. The prospective study material was composed of cDNA or gDNA derived from T cells, B-cell-depleted T cells, or PBMCs. The dataset comprised deeply sampled blood TCRbeta repertoires from subjects exposed to, actively infected with, or recovered from COVID-19. The repertoires were released in a freely available public database intended as a resource for research on the immune response to SARS-CoV-2. The samples were drawn from two sources: the first 160 participants of the ongoing ImmuneRACE study, and about 1,300 subjects contributed by 6 global collaborators. Nearly every sample came with metadata listing a de-identified subject ID, COVID-19 status, age in years and sex. Where available, HLA class I and class II types were taken from metadata supplied by the sample provider and were not determined by assay-based typing. Beyond this particular receptor, the publication reports: The quantity of clinical and demographic metadata differed by source and by participant and was supplied without curation.

Whole blood was collected in K2EDTA tubes by collaborating institutions according to the institutions' own protocols. For TCRbeta analysis, collaborator samples were shipped as frozen whole blood, as isolated PBMCs, or as DNA extracted from either sample type. The immunoSEQ Assay, a bias-controlled multiplex PCR, was used to amplify TCRbeta CDR3 regions from genomic DNA. Per the authors' processing: Nucleated cell counts per sample were estimated from amplification of reference gene primers within the assay. To quantify the absolute abundance of each unique TCRbeta CDR3 rearrangement, sequence reads were collapsed and filtered. For each sample, productive Simpson clonality was calculated as the square root of Simpson's diversity index over productive rearrangements. This is the immuneACCESS table as TCRdb keeps it, with only in-frame sequences that have V and J called. A part of the clones is gone; compared with another copy, unresolved V genes explain less than half, and the rest is unexplained. The DNA was the basis for D and trimming; V, J and clone size are from that table. The sample table records 120,000 or so clones; around 89% of these occur just once. Clones ranked in the top ten supply about 8% of the sample.

As concerns this clone: Its antigen is unknown. Nothing much larger sits one base from this clone, and base qualities are not available.

The sequencing sample was made of peripheral blood. The TCR originated in a man in his forties or fifties with acute or convalescent COVID-19.

The encoded CDR3 is CASDPGTGFYEQYF. The DNA is as follows: TGTGCCAGCGACCCCGGGACAGGGTTTTACGAGCAGTACTTC. The rearrangement joined TRBV7-9 to TRBJ2-7, and TRBD1 matches 9 of the central bases. CDR3 length: 14 amino acids, cysteine to phenylalanine. Only the CDR3 part of the read is kept: 42 bases, read in frame from the first base. CDR1 SEHNR and CDR2 FQNEAQ are derived from the germline V gene (reference sequence). Trimming leaves V shorter by 8 bases and J shorter by 4 bases, with the junction holding 9 bases beyond the gene matches. The entire variable domain, with the stretches around the CDR3 drawn from the reference TRBV7-9 and TRBJ2-7 proteins, is DTGVSQNPRHKITKRGQNVTFRCDPISEHNRLYWYRQTLGQGPEFLTYFQNEAQLEKSRLLSDRFSAERPKGSFSTLEIQRTEQGDSAMYLCASDPGTGFYEQYFGPGTRLTVT.